This T cell receptor (beta chain) is drawn from a study of long-term antiretroviral therapy in people with HIV. Study-level results: Subsequent to ART, diversity was augmented yet persisted below that of transplant donor controls. Clones that expanded before ART (that is, prior to treatment) dominated the repertoire at all time points.

The study used samples holding about 0.9-11 million cryopreserved PBMC before DNA extraction. Of note for this clone: Its target is not known.

Trimming pared 5 bases from V and 5 bases from J, leaving 7 bases between. CDR3 length equals 12 residues. The germline V gene encodes CDR1 LNHDA and CDR2 SQIVND (reference sequence). An immunoSEQ assay, version v3.0, was performed at survey level. The table came from immunoSEQ multiplex PCR; TCRdb's copy has only in-frame clones and leaves some out. The table records tens of thousands of clones, over 75% of them present only once. This sample comprised unsorted PBMCs, obtained 0.6 years after starting antiretroviral therapy. The rearrangement joins TRBV19 to TRBJ1-5, with D perhaps matching TRBD1 (5 bases). The source of this sequence is a man in his late teens or twenties with HIV. The CDR3: CASSRDHQPQHF. CDR3 sequence (DNA): TGTGCCAGTAGTCGGGACCATCAGCCCCAGCATTTT.